This is a list of T cell receptor beta chains from one sample in a study of shared clonotypes between healthy human individuals. Profiling relied on immunoSEQ multiplex PCR, and the TCRdb table lists in-frame clones only, not all of them. Of some 1 million clones listed, approximately 72% are singletons. Sample: memory CD4+ T cells sorted from blood. These receptors all stem from a man younger than 30 in good health. CDR3s include the opening cysteine and the closing phenylalanine or tryptophan. A D gene is named only where the DNA matches it firmly. Size values are once, few and many counts, or a class for expanded clones, and some rows have none.

d_gene	abundance	j_gene	v_gene	CDR3aa	CDR3nt
NA	NA	TRBJ1-6	TRBV7-2	CASSPRQLLWGSPLHF	TGTGCCAGCAGCCCCCGACAGTTACTCTGGGGATCACCCCTCCACTTT
TRBD2	NA	TRBJ2-5	TRBV6-1	CASSEAILLAEGTQYF	TGTGCCAGCAGTGAAGCGATTTTACTAGCGGAAGGGACCCAGTACTTC
TRBD1	NA	TRBJ1-4	TRBV5-4	CASSDRGATNEKLFF	TGTGCCAGCAGCGACAGGGGTGCAACTAATGAAAAACTGTTTTTT
NA	NA	TRBJ1-6	TRBV4-1	CASSQAGRGNGSPLHF	TGCGCCAGCAGCCAAGCAGGGAGGGGGAACGGCTCACCCCTCCACTTT
NA	NA	TRBJ2-6	TRBV6-1	CASSEGGFGANVLTF	TGTGCCAGCAGTGAGGGGGGCTTTGGGGCCAACGTCCTGACTTTC
TRBD2	NA	TRBJ2-2	TRBV5-1	CASSSGTSGGTLTGELFF	TGCGCCAGCAGCTCCGGGACTAGCGGGGGAACACTCACCGGGGAGCTGTTTTTT
NA	few	TRBJ1-6	TRBV28	CASSLGRDVSHSPLHF	TGTGCCAGCAGTTTGGGAAGGGACGTATCTCACTCACCCCTCCACTTT
NA	NA	TRBJ2-1	TRBV25-1	CASSKLSEPYNEQFF	TGTGCCAGCAGTAAGTTATCGGAACCCTACAATGAGCAGTTCTTC
NA	NA	TRBJ1-2	TRBV9	CASSEGVRGYTF	TGTGCCAGCAGCGAGGGGGTCCGCGGCTACACCTTC
TRBD2	NA	TRBJ2-3	TRBV19	CASSIASGGTDTQYF	TGTGCCAGTAGTATAGCCAGCGGGGGGACAGATACGCAGTATTTT
NA	NA	TRBJ2-7	TRBV7-5	CARSQSTGTGYEQYF	TGTGCCAGAAGCCAATCCACAGGGACGGGCTACGAGCAGTACTTC
NA	NA	TRBJ1-2	TRBV6-5	CASRQGFKYGYTF	TGTGCCAGCAGACAGGGTTTTAAGTATGGCTACACCTTC
TRBD1	NA	TRBJ2-5	TRBV19	CASKSGQGAETQYF	TGTGCCAGTAAATCGGGACAGGGGGCAGAGACCCAGTACTTC
TRBD1	NA	TRBJ2-1	TRBV4-1	CASSQGGTGGRNEQFF	TGCGCCAGCAGCCAGGGGGGGACAGGGGGTAGGAATGAGCAGTTCTTC
TRBD1	NA	TRBJ2-4	TRBV19	CASSIGGQGAKNIQYF	TGTGCCAGTAGTATAGGGGGACAGGGGGCCAAAAACATTCAGTACTTC
TRBD2	NA	TRBJ2-3	TRBV5-1	CASSLALAGGSDTQYF	TGCGCCAGCAGCTTGGCTCTAGCGGGGGGATCGGATACGCAGTATTTT
TRBD1	NA	TRBJ1-2	TRBV5-6	CASSPWTGNYGYTF	TGTGCCAGCAGCCCGTGGACAGGGAACTATGGCTACACCTTC